The following is a T cell receptor (beta chain) sequence with its context. These data are taken from a study of T cells in narcolepsy. Sequencing was performed with immunoSEQ multiplex PCR; in TCRdb, only in-frame clones are kept and a portion is missing. The data show about 35,000 clones, approximately 80% seen once. Germline V CDR1 and CDR2: WNHNN, SYGVQD (reference sequence). The ends were cut back, 6 bases at V and 3 bases at J, with 11 bases in the middle. The CDR3 totals 14 residues. The V gene is TRBV10-1, the J gene TRBJ2-2; D is uncertain. The sample taken for sequencing was memory (CD45RA-) CD4+ T cells from blood. The clonotype was recovered from a human donor in good health. As DNA, the CDR3 is TGCGCCAGCAGCTACGCTTCGTACACCGGGGAGCTGTTTTTT. Its translation: CASSYASYTGELFF.